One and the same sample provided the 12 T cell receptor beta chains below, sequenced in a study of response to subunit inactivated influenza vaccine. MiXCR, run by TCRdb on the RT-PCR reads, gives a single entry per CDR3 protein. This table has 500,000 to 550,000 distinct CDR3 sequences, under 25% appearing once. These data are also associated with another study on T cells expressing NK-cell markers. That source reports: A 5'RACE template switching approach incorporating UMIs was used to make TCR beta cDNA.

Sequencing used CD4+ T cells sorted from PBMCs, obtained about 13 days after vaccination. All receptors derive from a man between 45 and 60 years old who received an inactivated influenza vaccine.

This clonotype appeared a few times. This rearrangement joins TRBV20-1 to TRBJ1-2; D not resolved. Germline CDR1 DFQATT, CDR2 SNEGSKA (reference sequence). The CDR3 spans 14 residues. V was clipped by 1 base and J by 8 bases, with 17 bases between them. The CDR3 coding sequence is TGCAGTGCTAGAGTAGTCTTCTTGGAGGACGGCTACACCTTC. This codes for CSARVVFLEDGYTF.

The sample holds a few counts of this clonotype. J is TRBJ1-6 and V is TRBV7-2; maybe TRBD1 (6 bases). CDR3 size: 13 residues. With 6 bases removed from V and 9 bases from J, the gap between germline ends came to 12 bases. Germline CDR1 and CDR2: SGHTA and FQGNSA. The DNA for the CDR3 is TGTGCCAGCAGACAGGGCGGTAGTTCACCCCTCCACTTT. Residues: CASRQGGSSPLHF. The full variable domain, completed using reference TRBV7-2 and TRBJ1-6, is GAGVSQSPSNKVTEKGKDVELRCDPISGHTALYWYRQSLGQGLEFLIYFQGNSAPDKSGLPSDRFSAERTGGSVSTLTIQRTQQEDSAVYLCASRQGGSSPLHFGNGTRLTVT.

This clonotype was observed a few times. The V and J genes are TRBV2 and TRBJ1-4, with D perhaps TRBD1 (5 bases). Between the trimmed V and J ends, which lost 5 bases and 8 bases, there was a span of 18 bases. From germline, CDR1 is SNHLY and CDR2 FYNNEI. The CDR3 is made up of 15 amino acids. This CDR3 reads CASSHRGGSGEKLFF. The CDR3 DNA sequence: TGTGCCAGCAGTCATCGGGGGGGATCAGGAGAAAAACTGTTTTTT.

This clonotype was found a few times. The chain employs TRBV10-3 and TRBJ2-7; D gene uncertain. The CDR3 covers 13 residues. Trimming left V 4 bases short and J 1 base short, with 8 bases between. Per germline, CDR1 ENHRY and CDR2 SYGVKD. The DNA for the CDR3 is TGTGCCATCAGTGCGACACTTTCCTACGAGCAGTACTTC. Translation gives CAISATLSYEQYF.

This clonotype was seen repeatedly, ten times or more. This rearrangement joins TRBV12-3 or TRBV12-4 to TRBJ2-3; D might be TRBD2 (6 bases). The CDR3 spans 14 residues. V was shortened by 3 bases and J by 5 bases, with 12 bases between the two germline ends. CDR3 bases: TGTGCCAGCAGTTTCGGGGGATTGGGAGATACGCAGTATTTT. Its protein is CASSFGGLGDTQYF.

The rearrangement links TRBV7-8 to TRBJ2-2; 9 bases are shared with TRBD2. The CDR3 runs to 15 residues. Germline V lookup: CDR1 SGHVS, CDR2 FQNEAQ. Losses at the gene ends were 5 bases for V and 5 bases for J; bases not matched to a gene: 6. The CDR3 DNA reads TGTGCCAGCAGCGCGGGACTAGCTGCGACCGGGGAGCTGTTTTTT. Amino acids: CASSAGLAATGELFF.

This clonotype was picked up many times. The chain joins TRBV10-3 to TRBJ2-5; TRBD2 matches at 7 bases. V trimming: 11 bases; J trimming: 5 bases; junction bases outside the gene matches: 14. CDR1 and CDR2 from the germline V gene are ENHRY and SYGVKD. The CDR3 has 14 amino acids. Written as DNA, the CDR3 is TGTGCCTCGGCGGGGGTCGGTGGGTCCGAGACCCAGTACTTC. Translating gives CASAGVGGSETQYF.

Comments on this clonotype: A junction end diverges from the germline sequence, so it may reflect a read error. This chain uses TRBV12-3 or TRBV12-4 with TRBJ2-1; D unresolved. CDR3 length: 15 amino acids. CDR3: CASSPRQGTYNERFF. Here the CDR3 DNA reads TGTGCCAGCAGTCCCCGACAAGGAACCTACAATGAGCGGTTCTTC.

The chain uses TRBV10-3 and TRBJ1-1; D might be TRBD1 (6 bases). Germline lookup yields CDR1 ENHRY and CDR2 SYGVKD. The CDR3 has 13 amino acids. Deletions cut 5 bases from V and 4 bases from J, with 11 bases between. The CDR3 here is CAISSEGGTEAFF. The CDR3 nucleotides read TGTGCCATCAGTTCTGAGGGGGGCACTGAAGCTTTCTTT.

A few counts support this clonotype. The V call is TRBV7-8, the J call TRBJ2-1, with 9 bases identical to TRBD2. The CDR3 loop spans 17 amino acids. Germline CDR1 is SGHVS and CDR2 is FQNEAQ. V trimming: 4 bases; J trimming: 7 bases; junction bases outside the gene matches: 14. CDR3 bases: TGTGCCAGCAGCTCCCTAGTCGCGGGAGGGCCCTTGAATGAGCAGTTCTTC. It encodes CASSSLVAGGPLNEQFF.

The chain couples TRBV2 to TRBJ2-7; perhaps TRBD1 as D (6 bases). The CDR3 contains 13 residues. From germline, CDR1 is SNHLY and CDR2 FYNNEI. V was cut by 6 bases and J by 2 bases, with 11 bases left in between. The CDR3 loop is CASRNRATYEQYF. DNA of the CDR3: TGTGCCAGCAGAAACAGGGCGACCTACGAGCAGTACTTC.

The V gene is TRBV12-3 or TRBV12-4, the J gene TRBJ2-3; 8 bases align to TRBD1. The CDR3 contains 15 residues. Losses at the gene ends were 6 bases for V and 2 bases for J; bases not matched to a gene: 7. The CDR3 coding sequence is TGTGCCAGCAGCCTCACAGGGGGGCTCACAGATACGCAGTATTTT. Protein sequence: CASSLTGGLTDTQYF.